This entry features one T cell receptor (beta chain) sequence. Antigen specificity is unknown. The data belong to a study of Graves' ophthalmopathy and Graves' hyperthyroidism. Whole-study findings and limits: Most expanded clonotypes in thyroid above 0.001 frequency also showed up in blood.

RNA transcripts provided the template for amplifying TCR beta CDR3 regions. In the first round, RT-PCR was carried out with HTBI primers, and a multiplex PCR formed the second round. MiXCR, run by TCRdb on the multiplex PCR reads, gives a single entry per CDR3 protein. Of fewer than 650,000 distinct CDR3 sequences in the sample, over 20% were seen once. The CDR3 contains 12 residues. V shed 6 bases and J 8 bases; nucleotides not matched to a gene: 5. Germline V gives CDR1 SGHRS, CDR2 YFSETQ. Hyperthyroidism counted as stable given no ophthalmopathy within 18 months of follow-up. Hyperthyroidism in these 18- to 65-year-old patients was newly diagnosed, lasting under 2 months. Patients were left out if they had other autoimmune diseases, uncontrolled infections, pregnancy or lactation.

This receptor was identified in a woman between 18 and 30 years old with stable Graves' hyperthyroidism. Some clones in this sample may be carry-over from other donors' samples. The V and J genes are TRBV5-1 and TRBJ1-2, with 9 bases aligning to TRBD1. Sequences were obtained from peripheral blood. The CDR3 DNA sequence: TGCGCCAGCAAGGGACAGGGCCTCGGCTACACCTTC. This encodes CASKGQGLGYTF.